Sequencing of this T cell receptor beta chain was carried out in a study of T cell repertoires in cytomegalovirus infection (dated by TCRdb to the late 2010s). The study in broad terms: Recently identified HLA-C-restricted CMV epitopes, whose presentation resists viral immunomodulation, were targeted by peptide stimulations together with well-studied HLA-B-restricted epitopes. Donor HLA type was relevant to the analysis, as public TCR beta signatures indicated carriage of CMV infection together with the matching HLA type. Results and caveats for the whole study, not just this receptor: Carriers of CMV infection plus the relevant HLA type were discriminated by the cumulative frequency of public TCR beta family members in the study cohort and in an independent roughly 340-donor cohort. The ex vivo response was dominated by HLA-C-restricted CMV-specific TCR beta clonotypes, and the single most frequent clonotype in two of eight donors was supplied by these HLA-C-restricted clonotypes.

Data came from an Illumina HiSeq 1500. TCRdb ran its own pipeline on the public reads, namely fastp trimming at Q25 and MiXCR clone calling, and kept in-frame beta chains. Each record represents a unique CDR3 protein, reported with the most common genes and DNA among its rows. Recorded for this sample are approximately 110,000 distinct CDR3 sequences; over 40% of them occurred a single time. About three quarters of the sample belongs to the ten largest clones. From the germline V gene, CDR1 is SGHRS and CDR2 is YFSETQ. Trimming costs V 2 bases and J 7 bases, and their ends lie 9 bases apart. CDR3 length: 12 amino acids, cysteine to phenylalanine. Of the read, only the CDR3 DNA is kept; its 36 bases are in frame from base 1. The intended sense of this specimen's treatment or condition label: in vitro stimulation with specific CMV peptide epitopes to enrich CMV-specific T cells. As to this clonotype: It lacks a known antigen. Base qualities are missing; no much larger clone stands one base away.

The sequence came from a human donor in good health (CMV status not recorded). Some clones in this sample may be carry-over from other donors' samples. The sequenced sample was CD8+ T cells from cultured PBMCs, obtained from culture after CMV antigen stimulation. The sequence is built from TRBV5-1 and TRBJ1-1, with no confidently assigned D gene. The DNA reads as follows: TGCGCCAGCAGCTTAGGGTCCGGTGAAGCTTTCTTT. Translated, it gives CASSLGSGEAFF.